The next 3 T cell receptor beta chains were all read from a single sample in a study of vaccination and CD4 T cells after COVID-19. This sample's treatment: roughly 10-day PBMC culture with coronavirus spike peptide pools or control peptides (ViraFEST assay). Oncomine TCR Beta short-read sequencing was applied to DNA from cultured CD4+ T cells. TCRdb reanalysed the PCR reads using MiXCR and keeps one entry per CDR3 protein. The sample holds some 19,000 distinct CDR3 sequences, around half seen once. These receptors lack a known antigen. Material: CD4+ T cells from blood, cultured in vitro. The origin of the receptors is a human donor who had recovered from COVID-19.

CDR3 sequence (DNA): TGCAGTGCTAGGATGCCGGCGGGCCGAGAAGAATATTTT. Translating gives CSARMPAGREEYF. The chain couples TRBV20-1 to TRBJ2-3, with D possibly matching TRBD2 (5 bases). The germline gives CDR1 DFQATT, CDR2 SNEGSKA (reference sequence). CDR3 length: 13 amino acids. V shed 3 bases and J shed 15 bases, with 22 bases lying between them.

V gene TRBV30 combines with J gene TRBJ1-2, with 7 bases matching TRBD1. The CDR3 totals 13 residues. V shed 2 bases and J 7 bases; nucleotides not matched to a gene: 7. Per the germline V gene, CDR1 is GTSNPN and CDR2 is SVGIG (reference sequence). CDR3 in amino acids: CAWSPRTGAGYTF. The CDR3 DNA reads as TGTGCCTGGAGTCCGAGGACAGGTGCTGGCTACACCTTC.

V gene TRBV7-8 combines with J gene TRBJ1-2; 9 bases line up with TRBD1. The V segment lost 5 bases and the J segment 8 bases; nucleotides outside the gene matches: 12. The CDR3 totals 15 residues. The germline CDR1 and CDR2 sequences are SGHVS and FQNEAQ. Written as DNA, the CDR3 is TGTGCCAGCAGCCCCTGGACAGGGGTTGAAGGGGGCTACACCTTC. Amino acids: CASSPWTGVEGGYTF.